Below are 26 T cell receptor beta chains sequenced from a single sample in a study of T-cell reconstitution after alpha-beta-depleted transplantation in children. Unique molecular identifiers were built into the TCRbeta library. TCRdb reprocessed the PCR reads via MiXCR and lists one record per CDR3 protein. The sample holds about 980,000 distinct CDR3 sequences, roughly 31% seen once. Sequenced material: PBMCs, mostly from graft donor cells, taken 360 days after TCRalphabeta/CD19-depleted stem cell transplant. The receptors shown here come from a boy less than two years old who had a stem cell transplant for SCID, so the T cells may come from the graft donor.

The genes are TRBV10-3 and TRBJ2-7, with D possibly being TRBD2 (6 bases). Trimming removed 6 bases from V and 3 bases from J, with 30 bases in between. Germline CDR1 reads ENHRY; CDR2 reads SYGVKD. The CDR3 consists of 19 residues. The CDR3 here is CAISAPLKRTPGTDYEQYF. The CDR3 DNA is TGTGCCATCAGCGCACCCCTTAAGAGGACACCCGGGACTGACTACGAGCAGTACTTC.

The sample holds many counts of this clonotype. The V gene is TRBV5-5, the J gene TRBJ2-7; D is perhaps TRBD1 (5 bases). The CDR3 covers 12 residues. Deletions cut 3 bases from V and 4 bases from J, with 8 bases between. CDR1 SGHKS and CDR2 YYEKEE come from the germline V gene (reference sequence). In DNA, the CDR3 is TGTGCCAGCAGCTCCACAGGTTACGAGCAGTACTTC. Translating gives CASSSTGYEQYF.

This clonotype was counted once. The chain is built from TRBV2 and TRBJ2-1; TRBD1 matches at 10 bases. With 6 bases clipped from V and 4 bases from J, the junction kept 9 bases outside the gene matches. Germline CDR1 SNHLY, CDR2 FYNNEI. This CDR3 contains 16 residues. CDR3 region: CASRERQGAWYNEQFF. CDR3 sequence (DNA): TGTGCCAGCAGGGAAAGACAGGGGGCTTGGTACAATGAGCAGTTCTTC.

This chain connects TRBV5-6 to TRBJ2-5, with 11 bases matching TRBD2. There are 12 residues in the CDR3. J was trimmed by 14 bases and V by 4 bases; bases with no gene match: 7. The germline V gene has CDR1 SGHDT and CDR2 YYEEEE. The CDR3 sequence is CASSRGLAAEYF. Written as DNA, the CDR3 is TGTGCCAGCAGCCGGGGACTAGCGGCGGAATACTTC.

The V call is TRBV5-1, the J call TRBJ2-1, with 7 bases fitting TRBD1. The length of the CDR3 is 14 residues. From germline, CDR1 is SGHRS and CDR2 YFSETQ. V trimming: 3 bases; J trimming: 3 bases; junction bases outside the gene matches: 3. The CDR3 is CASSSTGFYNEQFF. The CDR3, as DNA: TGCGCCAGCAGCTCGACAGGGTTCTACAATGAGCAGTTCTTC. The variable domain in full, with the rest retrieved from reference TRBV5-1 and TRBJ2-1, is KAGVTQTPRYLIKTRGQQVTLSCSPISGHRSVSWYQQTPGQGLQFLFEYFSETQRNKGNFPGRFSGRQFSNSRSEMNVSTLELGDSALYLCASSSTGFYNEQFFGPGTRLTVL.

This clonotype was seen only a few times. The CDR3 DNA sequence: TGCGCCAGCAAAGGGTCCGGGAACACTGAAGCTTTCTTT. It encodes CASKGSGNTEAFF. V is TRBV5-1 and J is TRBJ1-1; no definite D call. CDR1 and CDR2 (germline): SGHRS, YFSETQ. CDR3 length equals 13 residues. V dropped 6 bases and J dropped 1 base, with 10 bases sitting between them.

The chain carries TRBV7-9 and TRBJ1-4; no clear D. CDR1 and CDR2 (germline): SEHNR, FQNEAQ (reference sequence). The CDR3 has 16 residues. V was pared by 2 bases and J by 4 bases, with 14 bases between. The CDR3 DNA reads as TGTGCCAGCAGCTTAACCCTGTCAGGTCTTAATGAAAAACTGTTTTTT. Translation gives CASSLTLSGLNEKLFF.

The CDR3 bases are TGTGCCACCAGCAGAGAATTGTCAGGGAACAATGAGCAGTTCTTC. This translates into CATSRELSGNNEQFF. The rearrangement uses TRBV15 and TRBJ2-1, with a tentative D call TRBD1 (5 bases). CDR1 and CDR2 from the germline V gene are LNHNV and YYDKDF (reference sequence). V was cut by 0 bases and J by 5 bases, with 11 bases left in between. The CDR3 has 15 amino acids. Filled out from reference TRBV15 and TRBJ2-1, the complete variable domain reads DAMVIQNPRYQVTQFGKPVTLSCSQTLNHNVMYWYQQKSSQAPKLLFHYYDKDFNNEADTPDNFQSRRPNTSFCFLDIRSPGLGDTAMYLCATSRELSGNNEQFFGPGTRLTVL.

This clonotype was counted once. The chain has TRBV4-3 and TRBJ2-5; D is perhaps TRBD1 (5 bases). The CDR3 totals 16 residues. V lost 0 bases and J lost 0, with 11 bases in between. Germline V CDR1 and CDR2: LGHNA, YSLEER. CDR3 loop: CASSQEWAGHQETQYF. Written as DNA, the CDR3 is TGCGCCAGCAGCCAAGAGTGGGCAGGGCACCAAGAGACCCAGTACTTC.

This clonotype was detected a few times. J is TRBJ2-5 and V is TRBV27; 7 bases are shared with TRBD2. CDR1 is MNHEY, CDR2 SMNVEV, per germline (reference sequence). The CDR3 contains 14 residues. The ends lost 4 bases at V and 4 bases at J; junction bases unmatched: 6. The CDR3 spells CASSYRTGGETQYF. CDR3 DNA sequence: TGTGCCAGCAGTTACCGAACGGGGGGAGAGACCCAGTACTTC.

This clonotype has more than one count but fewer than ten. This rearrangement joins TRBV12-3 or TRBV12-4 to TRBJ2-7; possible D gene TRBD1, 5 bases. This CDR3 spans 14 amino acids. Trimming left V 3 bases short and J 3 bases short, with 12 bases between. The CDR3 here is CASSFRAGIYEQYF. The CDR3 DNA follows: TGTGCCAGCAGTTTTCGGGCAGGGATCTACGAGCAGTACTTC.

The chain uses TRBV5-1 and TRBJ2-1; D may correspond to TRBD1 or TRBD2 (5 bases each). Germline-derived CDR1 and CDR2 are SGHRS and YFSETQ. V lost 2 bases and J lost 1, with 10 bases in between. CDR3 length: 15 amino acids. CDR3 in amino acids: CASSLSGRSYNEQFF. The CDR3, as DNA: TGCGCCAGCAGCTTATCAGGGAGATCCTACAATGAGCAGTTCTTC.

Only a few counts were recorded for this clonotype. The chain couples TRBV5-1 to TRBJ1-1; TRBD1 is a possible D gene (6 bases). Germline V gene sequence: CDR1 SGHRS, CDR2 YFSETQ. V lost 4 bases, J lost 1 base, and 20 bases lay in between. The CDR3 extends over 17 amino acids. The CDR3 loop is CASSPVPARGANTEAFF. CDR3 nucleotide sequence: TGCGCCAGCAGCCCGGTCCCGGCTAGGGGGGCGAACACTGAAGCTTTCTTT.

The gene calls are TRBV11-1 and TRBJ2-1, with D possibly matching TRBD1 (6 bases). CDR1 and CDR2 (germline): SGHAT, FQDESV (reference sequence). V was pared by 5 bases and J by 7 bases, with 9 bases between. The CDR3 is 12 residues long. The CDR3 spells CASSRTENEQFF. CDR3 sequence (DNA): TGTGCCAGCAGCCGGACAGAGAATGAGCAGTTCTTC.

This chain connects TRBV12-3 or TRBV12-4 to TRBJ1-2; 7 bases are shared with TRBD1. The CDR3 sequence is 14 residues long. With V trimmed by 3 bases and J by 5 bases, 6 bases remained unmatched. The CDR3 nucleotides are TGTGCCAGCAGTTTCGGGACAGAACGTTATGGCTACACCTTC. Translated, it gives CASSFGTERYGYTF.

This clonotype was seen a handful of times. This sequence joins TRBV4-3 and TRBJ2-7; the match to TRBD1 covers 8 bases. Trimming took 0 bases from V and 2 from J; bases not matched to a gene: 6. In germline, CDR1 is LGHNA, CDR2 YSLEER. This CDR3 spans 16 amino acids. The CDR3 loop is CASSQDKGTGAYEQYF. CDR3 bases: TGCGCCAGCAGCCAAGATAAGGGGACAGGTGCCTACGAGCAGTACTTC.

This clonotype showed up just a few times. CDR3 nucleotide sequence: TGCAGTGCTAGGACCCTGACAGATACGCAGTATTTT. Translating gives CSARTLTDTQYF. The chain carries TRBV20-1 and TRBJ2-3; D remains unclear. The CDR3 length is 12 residues. The V end was cut by 3 bases, the J end by 3 bases, with 7 bases between. Germline V gives CDR1 DFQATT, CDR2 SNEGSKA (reference sequence).

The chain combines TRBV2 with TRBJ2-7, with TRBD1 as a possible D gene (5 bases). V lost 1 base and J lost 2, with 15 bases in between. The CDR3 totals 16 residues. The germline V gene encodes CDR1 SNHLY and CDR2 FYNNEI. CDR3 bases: TGTGCCAGCAGTGAAGGCCAGGGAAGGATTCCCTACGAGCAGTACTTC. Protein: CASSEGQGRIPYEQYF.

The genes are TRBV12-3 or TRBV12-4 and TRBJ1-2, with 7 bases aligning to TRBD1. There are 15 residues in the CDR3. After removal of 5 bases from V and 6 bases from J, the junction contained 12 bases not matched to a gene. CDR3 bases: TGTGCCAGCAGTCTGGGCCCGACAGGGTCCCATGGCTACACCTTC. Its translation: CASSLGPTGSHGYTF.

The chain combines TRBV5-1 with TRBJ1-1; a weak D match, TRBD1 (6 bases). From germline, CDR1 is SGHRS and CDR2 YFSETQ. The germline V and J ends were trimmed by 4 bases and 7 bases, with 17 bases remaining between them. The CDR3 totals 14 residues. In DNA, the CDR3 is TGCGCCAGCAGCACCGAAGGACGGACAGATGAAGCTTTCTTT. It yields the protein CASSTEGRTDEAFF.

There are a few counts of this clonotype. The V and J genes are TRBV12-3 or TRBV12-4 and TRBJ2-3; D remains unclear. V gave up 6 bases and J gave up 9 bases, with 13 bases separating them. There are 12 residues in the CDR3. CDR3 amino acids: CASSPGPGTQYF. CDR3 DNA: TGTGCCAGCAGCCCCGGACCCGGGACGCAGTATTTT.

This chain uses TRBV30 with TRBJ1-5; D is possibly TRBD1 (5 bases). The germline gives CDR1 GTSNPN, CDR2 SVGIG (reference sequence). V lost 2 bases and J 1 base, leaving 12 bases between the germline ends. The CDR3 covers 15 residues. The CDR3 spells CAWSRGLLSNQPQHF. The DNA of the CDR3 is TGTGCCTGGAGTAGGGGTCTCCTAAGCAATCAGCCCCAGCATTTT.

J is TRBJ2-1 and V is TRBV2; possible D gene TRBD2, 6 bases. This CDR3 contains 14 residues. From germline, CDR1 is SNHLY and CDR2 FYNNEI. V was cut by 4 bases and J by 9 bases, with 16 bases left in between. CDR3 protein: CASSVSLAEGEQFF. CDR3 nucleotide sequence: TGTGCCAGCAGTGTCTCCTTAGCGGAGGGTGAGCAGTTCTTC.

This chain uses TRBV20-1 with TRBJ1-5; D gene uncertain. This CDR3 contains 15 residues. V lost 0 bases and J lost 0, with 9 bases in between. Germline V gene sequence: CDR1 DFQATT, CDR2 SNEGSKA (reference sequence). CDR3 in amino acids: CSARDSRVSNQPQHF. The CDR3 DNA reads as TGCAGTGCTAGAGATAGTCGGGTTAGCAATCAGCCCCAGCATTTT.

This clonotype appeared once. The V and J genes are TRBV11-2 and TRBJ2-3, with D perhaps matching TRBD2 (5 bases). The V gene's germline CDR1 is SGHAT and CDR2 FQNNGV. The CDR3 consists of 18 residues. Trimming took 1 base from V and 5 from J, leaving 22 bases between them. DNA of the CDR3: TGTGCCAGCAGCTTAGTTTCGCGGCGAGGGCCCCGAGGAGATACGCAGTATTTT. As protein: CASSLVSRRGPRGDTQYF.

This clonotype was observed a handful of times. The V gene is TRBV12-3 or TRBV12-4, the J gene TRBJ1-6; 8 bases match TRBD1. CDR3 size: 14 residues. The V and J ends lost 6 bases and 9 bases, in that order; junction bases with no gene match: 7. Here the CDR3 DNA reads TGTGCCAGCAGCACGGGACAGGCGGGTTCACCCCTCCACTTT. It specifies CASSTGQAGSPLHF.